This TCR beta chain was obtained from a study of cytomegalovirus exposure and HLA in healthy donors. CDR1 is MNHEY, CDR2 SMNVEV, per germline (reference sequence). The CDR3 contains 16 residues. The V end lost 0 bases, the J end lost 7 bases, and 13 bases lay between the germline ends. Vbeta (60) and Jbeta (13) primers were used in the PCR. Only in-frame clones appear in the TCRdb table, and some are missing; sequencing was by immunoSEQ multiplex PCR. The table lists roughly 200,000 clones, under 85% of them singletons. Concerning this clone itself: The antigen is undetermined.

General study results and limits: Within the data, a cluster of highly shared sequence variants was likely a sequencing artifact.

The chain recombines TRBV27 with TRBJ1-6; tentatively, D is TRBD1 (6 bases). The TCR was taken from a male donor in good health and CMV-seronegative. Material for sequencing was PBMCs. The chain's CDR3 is CASSLSTEGGNSPLHF. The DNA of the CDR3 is TGTGCCAGCAGTTTATCAACCGAGGGGGGGAATTCACCCCTCCACTTT.